This T cell receptor (beta chain) was recovered during a study of sequential checkpoint blockade in melanoma. For the study at large: Randomization was 1:1 between first-line nivolumab→ipilimumab and ipilimumab→nivolumab.

Measured with immunoSEQ multiplex PCR; TCRdb has only the in-frame clones, and not every one. The table lists 5,900 or so clones, roughly 53% of them singletons, with roughly 44% in the top ten. In this sample, this clone turned up a few times. An end of the junction differs from the germline gene, which may be a read error. The treatment was: randomized to nivolumab then ipilimumab (arm A) or the reverse (arm B). No patient had prior DNA-damaging chemotherapy. Sorted cells were live CD3+CD8+, lacking CD19 and CD56, from PBMCs. The CDR3 spans 14 residues. The germline CDR1 and CDR2 sequences are GTSNPN and SVGIG (reference sequence).

The source is a human donor with melanoma. The sample consisted of CD8+ T cells sorted from blood (inferred from file names), taken from a patient given nivolumab and ipilimumab in sequence. The chain carries TRBV30 and TRBJ1-3, with D possibly TRBD1 on 5 matching bases. The CDR3 DNA reads as TGTGCCTGGAGTTCAGACAGAGAAAGGAAACACCATATATTT. The encoded protein is CAWSSDRERKHHIF.